A single sample gave rise to the 27 T cell receptor beta chains below, sequenced in a study of shared clonotypes between healthy human individuals. Generated by immunoSEQ multiplex PCR, the TCRdb table keeps only in-frame clones and is missing some. The sample includes some 92,000 clones, approximately 51% of them seen just once. The sequenced sample was PBMCs. The receptors stem from a middle-aged woman in good health. Some clones in this sample may be carry-over from other donors' samples.

This clone was detected only once. The chain recombines TRBV7-9 with TRBJ2-7; 9 positions match TRBD1. CDR1 is SEHNR and CDR2 is FQNEAQ in the germline V gene (reference sequence). CDR3 length: 14 residues. V dropped 5 bases and J dropped 3; count of bases not matched to a gene: 5. CDR3: CASSPGQGHYEQYF. DNA for the CDR3: TGTGCCAGCAGCCCCGGACAGGGGCACTACGAGCAGTACTTC.

The rearrangement links TRBV28 to TRBJ2-1; 9 bases agree with TRBD2. V was clipped by 6 bases and J by 6 bases; unmatched bases: 3. Germline V gene lookup returns CDR1 MDHEN and CDR2 SYDVKM. The CDR3 is 13 amino acids. The CDR3 here is CASSSGLANEQFF. The CDR3 DNA reads as TGTGCCAGCAGCTCGGGACTAGCCAATGAGCAGTTCTTC.

In its sample, this clone was seen many times. The J gene is TRBJ2-5, the V gene TRBV2, with TRBD1 matching 8 bases. CDR1 and CDR2 from the germline V gene are SNHLY and FYNNEI. The CDR3 is made up of 13 amino acids. The V and J ends lost 5 bases and 5 bases, in that order; junction bases with no gene match: 4. CDR3: CASSLGQVETQYF. CDR3 coding DNA: TGTGCCAGCAGTCTGGGACAGGTGGAGACCCAGTACTTC. Variable domain in full (rest from reference TRBV2 and TRBJ2-5): EPEVTQTPSHQVTQMGQEVILRCVPISNHLYFYWYRQILGQKVEFLVSFYNNEISEKSEIFDDQFSVERPDGSNFTLKIRSTKLEDSAMYFCASSLGQVETQYFGPGTRLLVL.

The chain employs TRBV20-1 and TRBJ1-2; 9 nucleotides align to TRBD1. V lost 5 bases and J lost 8; bases outside the gene matches: 3. This CDR3 region has 11 residues. From germline, CDR1 is DFQATT and CDR2 SNEGSKA (reference sequence). The chain's CDR3 is CSASTGGGYTF. Written as DNA, the CDR3 is TGCAGTGCTTCGACAGGGGGAGGCTACACCTTC.

This clone has ten or more counts. The V and J genes are TRBV27 and TRBJ1-4, with D possibly TRBD1 on 5 matching bases. Germline CDR1 reads MNHEY; CDR2 reads SMNVEV (reference sequence). V was trimmed by 5 bases and J by 0 bases, leaving 13 bases between them. The CDR3 totals 16 residues. The CDR3 nucleotides are TGTGCCAGCAGTCAGAGGGGTTACGCAACTAATGAAAAACTGTTTTTT. It yields the protein CASSQRGYATNEKLFF. The variable domain in full, with the rest retrieved from reference TRBV27 and TRBJ1-4, is EAQVTQNPRYLITVTGKKLTVTCSQNMNHEYMSWYRQDPGLGLRQIYYSMNVEVTDKGDVPEGYKVSRKEKRNFPLILESPSPNQTSLYFCASSQRGYATNEKLFFGSGTQLSVL.

This chain uses TRBV6-5 with TRBJ2-2; D not resolved. Trimming took 0 bases from V and 5 from J, leaving 13 bases between them. Germline V gene lookup returns CDR1 MNHEY and CDR2 SVGAGI. This CDR3 comprises 16 residues. This chain's CDR3 is CASSYSPHLGTGELFF. The CDR3 bases are TGTGCCAGCAGTTACTCGCCCCATTTGGGTACCGGGGAGCTGTTTTTT.

This clone was seen more than once but under ten times. J is TRBJ2-7 and V is TRBV9; D perhaps matches TRBD2 (6 bases). V was cut by 4 bases and J by 3 bases, with 11 bases left in between. CDR1 SGDLS and CDR2 YYNGEE come from the germline V gene. This CDR3 comprises 13 residues. The CDR3 DNA sequence: TGTGCCAGCAGCCTTGTGGGGGGCTACGAGCAGTACTTC. Translating it yields CASSLVGGYEQYF.

The V and J genes are TRBV6-1 and TRBJ1-2, with D unresolved. Between the trimmed V and J ends, which lost 1 base and 1 base, there was a span of 10 bases. This CDR3 contains 15 residues. The germline gives CDR1 MNHNS, CDR2 SASEGT. This CDR3 is CASSEEGTSNYGYTF. CDR3 DNA: TGTGCCAGCAGTGAAGAAGGCACCAGTAACTATGGCTACACCTTC.

The DNA for the CDR3 is TGTGCCTGGAACCAACCAGGGGGACAGGGCACCTACGAGCAGTACTTC. It specifies CAWNQPGGQGTYEQYF. The chain employs TRBV30 and TRBJ2-7, with TRBD1 matching 9 bases. Germline assignment: CDR1 GTSNPN and CDR2 SVGIG (reference sequence). J lost 2 bases, V lost 4 bases, and 12 bases had no gene match. The CDR3 is 16 residues long. Supplemented by reference TRBV30 and TRBJ2-7, the full variable domain reads SQTIHQWPATLVQPVGSPLSLECTVEGTSNPNLYWYRQAAGRGLQLLFYSVGIGQISSEVPQNLSASRPQDRQFILSSKKLLLSDSGFYLCAWNQPGGQGTYEQYFGPGTRLTVT.

This clone was observed a few times. The V call is TRBV4-3, the J call TRBJ2-3; 8 bases align to TRBD2. The CDR3 contains 18 residues. The J segment lost 4 bases and the V segment lost 0 bases, leaving 12 bases of the junction unmatched. Germline V gene lookup returns CDR1 LGHNA and CDR2 YSLEER. Here the CDR3 reads CASSQDLNPAGVPDTQYF. Here the CDR3 DNA reads TGCGCCAGCAGCCAAGATCTTAACCCAGCGGGAGTCCCAGATACGCAGTATTTT.

The rearrangement joins TRBV28 to TRBJ1-4; 9 positions match TRBD1. The V and J ends lost 7 bases and 8 bases, in that order; junction bases with no gene match: 8. This CDR3 contains 14 residues. CDR1 MDHEN and CDR2 SYDVKM come from the germline V gene. The CDR3 spells CASTSPGTGEKLFF. In nucleotides, the CDR3 is TGTGCCAGCACCTCCCCCGGGACAGGGGAAAAACTGTTTTTT.

This clone was recorded at least ten times. The rearrangement links TRBV27 to TRBJ2-2; 10 bases agree with TRBD2. Per germline, CDR1 MNHEY and CDR2 SMNVEV (reference sequence). The CDR3 sequence is 16 residues long. The J segment lost 5 bases and the V segment lost 5 bases, leaving 8 bases of the junction unmatched. The CDR3 nucleotides read TGTGCCAGCAGTGGACTAGCGGTTAGAAGGACCGGGGAGCTGTTTTTT. This codes for CASSGLAVRRTGELFF.

This clone was detected only once. The V and J genes are TRBV7-2 and TRBJ2-4, with D possibly called TRBD1 or TRBD2 (6 bases each). Trimming cost V 4 bases and J 0 bases, with 13 bases left between them. The CDR3 has 16 amino acids. Germline CDR1 and CDR2: SGHTA and FQGNSA. CDR3 sequence reads: CASSSRGGGAKNIQYF. The CDR3 nucleotides are TGTGCCAGCAGCTCACGAGGGGGAGGAGCCAAAAACATTCAGTACTTC.

This clone qualifies as medium-sized. The rearrangement links TRBV6-1 to TRBJ2-5; 10 bases line up with TRBD1. Germline V gene lookup returns CDR1 MNHNS and CDR2 SASEGT. J was trimmed by 5 bases and V by 0 bases; bases with no gene match: 6. The CDR3 is made up of 16 amino acids. The CDR3 protein is CASSEAGGQGYETQYF. The CDR3 nucleotides read TGTGCCAGCAGTGAAGCGGGGGGACAGGGGTATGAGACCCAGTACTTC.

The chain recombines TRBV30 with TRBJ2-5, with TRBD2 matching 12 bases. The DNA end is more similar to TRBJ2-7, so the J call may be wrong. The CDR3 extends over 15 amino acids. The germline V gene encodes CDR1 GTSNPN and CDR2 SVGIG (reference sequence). The CDR3 region has the DNA TGTGCCTGGAGGCAAGGACTAGCGGGACAGTACGAGCAGTACTTC. This gives the protein CAWRQGLAGQYEQYF.

Worth noting for this clone: With only one base between it and a far larger clone, this is likely a read error. V usage is TRBV30 and J usage is TRBJ1-2; a weak D match, TRBD1 (5 bases). Per germline, CDR1 GTSNPN and CDR2 SVGIG (reference sequence). The length of the CDR3 is 9 residues. V lost 8 bases to trimming and J lost 8 bases, with 9 bases between them. For the CDR3, the DNA is TGTGCCGCCCGACAGGGCTACACCTTC. It is translated as CAARQGYTF.

CDR3 DNA: TGCGCCAGCAGCCCGATAAAATCGGGACAGGGTACTTTCTCTGGAAACACCATATATTTT. This sequence encodes CASSPIKSGQGTFSGNTIYF. The chain links TRBV4-1 to TRBJ1-3; 9 bases are a match to TRBD1. CDR3 length equals 20 residues. The germline gives CDR1 MGHRA, CDR2 YSYEKL. After removal of 4 bases from V and 0 bases from J, the junction contained 16 bases not matched to a gene.

As to this clone: This sequence may be a read error, since a much larger clone differs from it by one base. The chain recombines TRBV2 with TRBJ1-4, with D unresolved. In germline, CDR1 is SNHLY, CDR2 FYNNEI. The CDR3 totals 14 residues. V lost 7 bases, J lost 9 bases, and 18 bases lay in between. CDR3: CASNSRRLGKKLFF. DNA for the CDR3: TGTGCCAGCAATTCCAGGAGGCTTGGCAAAAAACTGTTTTTT. Full variable domain (missing parts from reference TRBV2 and TRBJ1-4): EPEVTQTPSHQVTQMGQEVILRCVPISNHLYFYWYRQILGQKVEFLVSFYNNEISEKSEIFDDQFSVERPDGSNFTLKIRSTKLEDSAMYFCASNSRRLGKKLFFGSGTQLSVL.

CDR3 nucleotides: TGTGCCAGCAGTACACTCGGACGGGGGCAGTACTTC. The encoded protein is CASSTLGRGQYF. The chain combines TRBV28 with TRBJ2-7; D may be TRBD2 (5 bases). This CDR3 has 12 amino acids. The V and J ends lost 5 bases and 9 bases respectively, with 14 bases between them. In germline, CDR1 is MDHEN, CDR2 SYDVKM.

The chain links TRBV6-1 to TRBJ2-7; the D call may be TRBD1 or TRBD2 (6 bases each). CDR1 is MNHNS and CDR2 is SASEGT in the germline V gene. Between the trimmed V and J ends, which lost 1 base and 1 base, there was a span of 17 bases. This CDR3 is built from 17 residues. The CDR3 DNA follows: TGTGCCAGCAGTGAAGGTTTCACAGGGCGGGGTTCCTACGAGCAGTACTTC. Translated, it gives CASSEGFTGRGSYEQYF.

The V gene is TRBV7-8, the J gene TRBJ2-7; no firm D call. V lost 1 base and J 1 base, leaving 2 bases between the germline ends. The V gene's germline CDR1 is SGHVS and CDR2 FQNEAQ. The CDR3 is 12 residues long. The CDR3 sequence is CASSLVSYEQYF. The CDR3 bases are TGTGCCAGCAGCTTAGTTTCCTACGAGCAGTACTTC.

This clone came up a few times. The chain couples TRBV20-1 to TRBJ2-7; maybe TRBD2 (5 bases). Trimming pared 5 bases from V and 13 bases from J, leaving 18 bases between. The CDR3 has 11 amino acids. CDR1 is DFQATT and CDR2 is SNEGSKA in the germline V gene (reference sequence). The CDR3: CSAPWLGAVYF. DNA of the CDR3: TGCAGTGCTCCCTGGTTGGGAGCGGTCTACTTC.

The chain combines TRBV9 with TRBJ2-5; the D gene could be TRBD1 or TRBD2 (6 bases each). Germline CDR1 is SGDLS and CDR2 is YYNGEE. The length of the CDR3 is 16 residues. With 0 bases removed from V and 7 bases from J, the gap between germline ends came to 19 bases. The CDR3 loop reads CASSVGSGGGDPTQYF. The DNA of the CDR3 is TGTGCCAGCAGCGTAGGATCCGGGGGCGGCGACCCGACCCAGTACTTC.

The chain combines TRBV27 with TRBJ2-5; TRBD2 matches 11 bases. The J call could be wrong; TRBJ2-7 is a better fit for the DNA end. Germline V gene lookup returns CDR1 MNHEY and CDR2 SMNVEV (reference sequence). This CDR3 has 14 amino acids. The chain's CDR3 is CASRLGLAVYEQYF. For the CDR3, the DNA is TGTGCCAGCAGGTTGGGACTAGCGGTCTACGAGCAGTACTTC.

This sequence joins TRBV6-1 and TRBJ2-2; unclear D gene. CDR3 length: 14 amino acids. V dropped 5 bases and J dropped 1 base, with 8 bases sitting between them. Germline CDR1 and CDR2: MNHNS and SASEGT. CDR3 nucleotides: TGTGCCAGCAGTACGCGACAGAACACCGGGGAGCTGTTTTTT. Translation gives CASSTRQNTGELFF.

The table lists this clone with a count of one. This chain links TRBV30 with TRBJ2-7, with 13 bases aligning to TRBD2. Looked up from germline, CDR1 is GTSNPN and CDR2 is SVGIG (reference sequence). This CDR3 has 15 amino acids. V lost 4 bases and J lost 5; bases outside the gene matches: 8. The CDR3 protein is CAWKDRTSGRNEQYF. The CDR3 coding sequence is TGTGCCTGGAAAGATCGGACTAGCGGGAGAAACGAGCAGTACTTC. Full variable domain (missing parts from reference TRBV30 and TRBJ2-7): SQTIHQWPATLVQPVGSPLSLECTVEGTSNPNLYWYRQAAGRGLQLLFYSVGIGQISSEVPQNLSASRPQDRQFILSSKKLLLSDSGFYLCAWKDRTSGRNEQYFGPGTRLTVT.

The chain joins TRBV7-2 to TRBJ2-1; no clear D gene. The V end lost 0 bases, the J end lost 9 bases, and 9 bases lay between the germline ends. This CDR3 contains 13 residues. Germline V gene data show CDR1 as SGHTA and CDR2 as FQGNSA. CDR3 region: CASSLAPPSEQFF. CDR3 DNA: TGTGCCAGCAGCTTAGCTCCCCCGAGTGAGCAGTTCTTC.